Sequencing of this TCR beta chain was carried out in a study of T cell responses to AZD1222 COVID-19 vaccine. This clone has only one observation. No antigen is known for it. Trimming removed 2 bases at V and 8 bases at J, with 11 bases between. Germline assignment: CDR1 KGHDR and CDR2 SFDVKD. CDR3 length equals 13 residues. Notes on the study in general: Spike-spanning, vaccine-associated CD4 TCRs were dominant at 160-218 and 743-854.

Using immunoSEQ multiplex PCR, the repertoire was profiled, and TCRdb retains in-frame clones only, with some absent. This table holds around 140,000 clones, approximately 91% found once. The sequence derives from an adult in good health. Material: peripheral blood, obtained on day 0 of AZD1222 vaccination. The chain combines TRBV24-1 with TRBJ1-2; D unresolved. The DNA for the CDR3 is TGTGCCACCAGTGATTCCGGAAGGGAAGGCTACACCTTC. Amino acids: CATSDSGREGYTF.